The clone carrying this T cell receptor (beta chain) was counted a few times. Its target is unknown. Then a second PCR, running about 7 to 11 cycles, was carried out with a sample-barcoded 5' primer and a J-beta primer mix. TCRdb recomputed calls from the 5' RACE reads with MiXCR, one row per CDR3 protein. In the table there are over 1.5 million distinct CDR3 sequences, 49% of which are singletons. Germline V gene data show CDR1 as DFQATT and CDR2 as SNEGSKA (reference sequence). This CDR3 is built from 15 residues. The V end was cut by 1 base, the J end by 5 bases, with 16 bases between. This specimen belongs to a study of blood T cells in healthy people across ages. Notes on the study in general: With age, beta diversity per million T cells declined roughly linearly, significantly by 30 to 40. Estimates of diversity drawn from one million T cells were considered underestimates.

This receptor was taken from a woman between 40 and 55 years old in good health. Sequenced sample: blood. The V call is TRBV20-1, the J call TRBJ2-3, with D maybe TRBD2 (6 bases). CDR3 nucleotide sequence: TGCAGTGCTAGAGCCATAGCGGTAACCCGAGATACGCAGTATTTT. Translation: CSARAIAVTRDTQYF.